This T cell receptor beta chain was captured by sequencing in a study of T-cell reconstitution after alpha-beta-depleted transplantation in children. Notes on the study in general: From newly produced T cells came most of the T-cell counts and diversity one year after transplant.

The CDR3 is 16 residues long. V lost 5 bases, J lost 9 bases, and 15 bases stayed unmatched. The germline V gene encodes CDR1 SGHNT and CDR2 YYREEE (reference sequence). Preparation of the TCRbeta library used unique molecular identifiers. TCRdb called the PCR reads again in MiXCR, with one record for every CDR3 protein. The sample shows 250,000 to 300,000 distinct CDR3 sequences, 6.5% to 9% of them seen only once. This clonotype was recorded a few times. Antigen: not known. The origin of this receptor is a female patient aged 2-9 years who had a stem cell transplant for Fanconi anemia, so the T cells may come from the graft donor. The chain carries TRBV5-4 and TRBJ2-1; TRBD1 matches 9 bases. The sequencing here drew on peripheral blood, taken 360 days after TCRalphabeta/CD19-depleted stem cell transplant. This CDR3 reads CASSSDPGQGGAEQFF. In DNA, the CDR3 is TGTGCCAGCAGTTCAGACCCGGGACAGGGAGGTGCTGAGCAGTTCTTC.